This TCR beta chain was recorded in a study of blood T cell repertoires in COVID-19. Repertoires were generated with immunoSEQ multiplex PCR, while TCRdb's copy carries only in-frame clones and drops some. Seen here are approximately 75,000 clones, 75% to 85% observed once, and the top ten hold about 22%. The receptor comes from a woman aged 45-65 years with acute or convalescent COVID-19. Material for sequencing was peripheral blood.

The DNA of the CDR3 is TGTGCCAGCAGCTTCGAGGTTAGTCAGCCCCAGCATTTT. Protein: CASSFEVSQPQHF. The chain uses TRBV11-2 and TRBJ1-5; no reliable D call. Germline lookup yields CDR1 SGHAT and CDR2 FQNNGV. The CDR3 is 13 residues long. Trimming took off 3 bases at V and 6 bases at J, with 9 bases between the two ends.